Following are 18 T cell receptor beta chains from one sample sequenced in a study of early stage breast cancer tumors. The repertoire was sequenced with immunoSEQ multiplex PCR; TCRdb's copy has only in-frame clones and lacks some. Of approximately 33,000 clones in the sample, over 70% were seen once. Sequenced sample: blood. These receptors were taken from a person aged 40 to 49 with breast cancer.

This clone was seen only once. The chain links TRBV5-1 to TRBJ2-2; D gene unclear. The CDR3 spans 13 residues. Germline CDR1 reads SGHRS; CDR2 reads YFSETQ. Trimming took 2 bases from V and 6 from J, leaving 8 bases between them. The CDR3: CASSFDPSGELFF. In DNA form, the CDR3 reads TGCGCCAGCAGCTTTGACCCATCCGGGGAGCTGTTTTTT.

V gene TRBV28 combines with J gene TRBJ2-7; D is unresolved. Germline V gene sequence: CDR1 MDHEN, CDR2 SYDVKM. V was clipped by 4 bases and J by 3 bases, with 16 bases between them. This CDR3 region has 15 residues. CDR3 residues: CASSSKLQNNYEQYF. CDR3 bases: TGTGCCAGCAGTTCTAAACTCCAGAATAACTACGAGCAGTACTTC.

V usage is TRBV19 and J usage is TRBJ1-3; no clear D. The V and J ends lost 3 bases and 0 bases respectively, with 12 bases between them. Looked up from germline, CDR1 is LNHDA and CDR2 is SQIVND (reference sequence). The CDR3 covers 16 residues. The CDR3 protein is CASSMDGHYSGNTIYF. The CDR3 coding sequence is TGTGCCAGTAGTATGGACGGCCATTACTCTGGAAACACCATATATTTT.

V is TRBV30 and J is TRBJ2-1; D is perhaps TRBD2 (5 bases). V lost 6 bases, J lost 8 bases, and 17 bases lay in between. In germline, CDR1 is GTSNPN, CDR2 SVGIG (reference sequence). The CDR3 extends over 13 amino acids. CDR3 DNA sequence: TGTGCCTGTCCTTCACTAGACGGGTATGAGCAGTTCTTC. It specifies CACPSLDGYEQFF.

The table lists this clone with a few counts. The V call is TRBV7-9, the J call TRBJ1-1; 8 bases are a match to TRBD1. V gave up 5 bases and J gave up 7 bases; unmatched junction bases: 12. This CDR3 is 15 amino acids long. CDR1 and CDR2 (germline): SEHNR, FQNEAQ (reference sequence). CDR3 amino acids: CASSPQGQVKGEAFF. CDR3 nucleotides: TGTGCCAGCAGCCCACAGGGACAGGTTAAGGGTGAAGCTTTCTTT.

The chain carries TRBV20-1 and TRBJ2-5; D might be TRBD1 or TRBD2, each matching 5 bases. V shed 7 bases and J shed 4 bases, with 10 bases lying between them. Germline CDR1 is DFQATT and CDR2 is SNEGSKA (reference sequence). The CDR3 runs 11 residues. CDR3 in amino acids: CSGWGTETQYF. The CDR3 bases are TGCAGTGGATGGGGGACAGAGACCCAGTACTTC.

The V call is TRBV4-1, the J call TRBJ2-1; TRBD2 is a possible D gene (6 bases). CDR1 and CDR2 (germline): MGHRA, YSYEKL. V lost 0 bases, J lost 3 bases, and 12 bases lay in between. The CDR3 runs to 16 residues. CDR3: CASSQDVGGLYNEQFF. The CDR3, as DNA: TGCGCCAGCAGCCAAGATGTGGGAGGCCTCTACAATGAGCAGTTCTTC.

The chain joins TRBV6-5 to TRBJ2-7; D is perhaps TRBD1 (6 bases). The V and J ends lost 6 bases and 0 bases respectively, with 15 bases between them. The CDR3 covers 15 residues. Germline V gene lookup returns CDR1 MNHEY and CDR2 SVGAGI. CDR3 amino acids: CASRTGHSSSYEQYF. The CDR3 bases are TGTGCCAGCAGAACGGGACATTCGAGCTCCTACGAGCAGTACTTC.

This clone was observed a single time. The chain has TRBV19 and TRBJ2-6; D ambiguous. Between the trimmed V and J ends, which lost 3 bases and 0 bases, there was a span of 6 bases. The CDR3 spans 15 residues. Per germline, CDR1 LNHDA and CDR2 SQIVND (reference sequence). The CDR3 region is CASSIGSSGANVLTF. The CDR3, as DNA: TGTGCCAGTAGTATTGGCAGCTCTGGGGCCAACGTCCTGACTTTC. The variable domain in full, completed from reference TRBV19 and TRBJ2-6, reads DGGITQSPKYLFRKEGQNVTLSCEQNLNHDAMYWYRQDPGQGLRLIYYSQIVNDFQKGDIAEGYSVSREKKESFPLTVTSAQKNPTAFYLCASSIGSSGANVLTFGAGSRLTVL.

This chain links TRBV7-6 with TRBJ2-5; 9 bases are a match to TRBD1. V trimming: 5 bases; J trimming: 5 bases; junction bases outside the gene matches: 9. The length of the CDR3 is 15 residues. Germline CDR1 and CDR2: SGHVS and FNYEAQ. CDR3 sequence: CASSPQAGTGETQYF. In DNA, the CDR3 is TGTGCCAGCAGCCCGCAAGCCGGGACAGGGGAGACCCAGTACTTC.

The chain is built from TRBV7-8 and TRBJ2-3, with 7 bases identical to TRBD1. The germline V gene has CDR1 SGHVS and CDR2 FQNEAQ. This CDR3 is 15 amino acids long. V lost 3 bases, J lost 3 bases, and 6 bases stayed unmatched. The CDR3 protein is CASSLSSGQTDTQYF. The CDR3 coding sequence is TGTGCCAGCAGCTTGTCTTCGGGACAGACAGATACGCAGTATTTT.

CDR3 region: CAWSGGLKNIQYF. The DNA of the CDR3 is TGTGCCTGGAGTGGAGGCCTAAAAAACATTCAGTACTTC. The chain is built from TRBV30 and TRBJ2-4, with no clear D. The ends were cut back, 1 base at V and 4 bases at J, with 8 bases in the middle. Germline V gene lookup returns CDR1 GTSNPN and CDR2 SVGIG (reference sequence). This CDR3 is 13 amino acids long.

This chain joins TRBV7-2 and TRBJ2-7; D is perhaps TRBD1 or TRBD2 (5 bases each). The CDR3 spans 15 residues. CDR1 SGHTA and CDR2 FQGNSA come from the germline V gene. Trimming took 5 bases from V and 2 from J, leaving 16 bases between them. The chain's CDR3 is CASSPDWDGPYEQYF. CDR3 DNA: TGTGCCAGCAGCCCTGACTGGGACGGTCCCTACGAGCAGTACTTC. Filled out from reference TRBV7-2 and TRBJ2-7, the complete variable domain reads GAGVSQSPSNKVTEKGKDVELRCDPISGHTALYWYRQSLGQGLEFLIYFQGNSAPDKSGLPSDRFSAERTGGSVSTLTIQRTQQEDSAVYLCASSPDWDGPYEQYFGPGTRLTVT.

The genes are TRBV4-2 and TRBJ2-3; 7 nucleotides match TRBD1. This CDR3 has 14 amino acids. Germline V lookup: CDR1 LGHNA, CDR2 YNFKEQ. The ends lost 4 bases at V and 5 bases at J; junction bases unmatched: 6. CDR3: CASSLRQGEDTQYF. CDR3 in DNA: TGTGCCAGCAGCCTTAGACAGGGAGAAGATACGCAGTATTTT.

CDR3 sequence: CASSPRGYDTDTQYF. CDR3 bases: TGTGCCAGCAGCCCTAGGGGCTACGACACAGATACGCAGTATTTT. V and J are TRBV11-2 and TRBJ2-3; tentative D call: TRBD1 (5 bases). V lost 5 bases to trimming and J lost 2 bases, with 14 bases between them. This CDR3 is 15 amino acids long. CDR1 is SGHAT, CDR2 FQNNGV, per germline.

V and J are TRBV6-6 and TRBJ1-4; TRBD1 matches at 7 bases. There are 14 residues in the CDR3. Germline V CDR1 and CDR2: MNHNY, SVGAGI (reference sequence). With V trimmed by 0 bases and J by 8 bases, 3 bases remained unmatched. The DNA for the CDR3 is TGTGCCAGCAGTTACTCAGGGGGCAGGGAAAAACTGTTTTTT. Translation: CASSYSGGREKLFF.

The rearrangement uses TRBV5-1 and TRBJ2-7; 7 bases align to TRBD2. The CDR3 extends over 14 amino acids. Germline V CDR1 and CDR2: SGHRS, YFSETQ. J lost 2 bases, V lost 4 bases, and 6 bases had no gene match. The CDR3 region is CASSQAGNTYEQYF. The CDR3 nucleotides read TGCGCCAGCAGCCAAGCGGGAAACACCTACGAGCAGTACTTC.

This chain joins TRBV27 and TRBJ2-2, with a possible D match to TRBD1 (5 bases). The CDR3 contains 13 residues. V was trimmed by 7 bases and J by 3 bases, leaving 9 bases between them. Germline V CDR1 and CDR2: MNHEY, SMNVEV (reference sequence). The CDR3 loop reads CASTGPDTGELFF. The CDR3 nucleotides read TGTGCCAGCACAGGGCCGGACACCGGGGAGCTGTTTTTT.